These T cell receptor beta chains were read from a single sample in a study of T cells in Graves' hyperthyroidism and ophthalmopathy. TCRdb redid the calling of the multiplex PCR reads with MiXCR, one entry per CDR3 protein. The data hold a few hundred thousand distinct CDR3 sequences, with roughly 15% observed a single time. The material sequenced was blood. The receptors stem from a woman between 50 and 59 years old with Graves' hyperthyroidism that later progressed to Graves' ophthalmopathy. The CDR3 runs from the conserved cysteine through the conserved F or W. A D gene is named only where the DNA matches it firmly. Clone size is given for some rows only: seen once, a few or many times, or a class if the clone is expanded.

v_gene	j_gene	d_gene	len	abundance	CDR3aa
TRBV18	TRBJ1-2	.	16	many	CASSPGTGTFNYGYTF
TRBV6-1	TRBJ2-7	TRBD1	16	.	CASNNIRGQGAYEQYF
TRBV19	TRBJ2-3	TRBD2	17	.	CASSIIAGALRTDTQYF
TRBV5-6	TRBJ2-1	.	15	.	CASSLFPPDDNEQFF
TRBV11-2	TRBJ1-2	.	13	many	CASSLGQANGYTF
TRBV18	TRBJ1-2	TRBD1	14	.	CASSPDRGQAGYTF
TRBV20-1	TRBJ2-1	TRBD2	15	many	CSATGLAGVGNEQFF
TRBV5-1	TRBJ2-3	.	15	.	CACSSFGGSTDTQYF
TRBV6-2/TRBV6-3	TRBJ2-2	TRBD2	15	.	CASYRGGGASGELFF
TRBV11-2	TRBJ2-5	.	16	many	CASSLELFRVGETQYF
TRBV6-2/TRBV6-3	TRBJ2-3	.	16	once	CASRPNFGAGTDTQYF
TRBV28	TRBJ1-5	.	15	once	CASRDLGGAHQPQHF
TRBV18	TRBJ1-6	.	16	.	CASSTSPGDGNSPLHF
TRBV5-6	TRBJ1-1	.	17	many	CASSAGAYSYSNTEAFF
TRBV18	TRBJ2-5	.	13	many	CASSLQGQETQYF
TRBV6-2/TRBV6-3	TRBJ1-6	.	16	.	CASSPRVSSYNSPLHF
TRBV7-9	TRBJ2-5	.	14	many	CASSLRREGKTQYF
TRBV19	TRBJ2-2	TRBD2	17	.	CASKGLAGVLSTGELFF
TRBV9	TRBJ2-1	.	17	many	CASSVKAGIIPNDEQFF
TRBV2	TRBJ2-7	.	14	many	CASSEEAVTYEQYF
TRBV14	TRBJ2-7	TRBD1	14	few	CASSLWTGGYEQYF
TRBV29-1	TRBJ2-6	.	14	.	CSVEGPAGANVLTF
TRBV20-1	TRBJ2-5	TRBD2	15	many	CSARVGLAGQETQYF
TRBV20-1	TRBJ1-5	.	13	few	CSAGGVDNQPQHF
TRBV28	TRBJ2-5	.	14	many	CASSLQRGKETQYF
TRBV11-2	TRBJ1-1	.	13	many	CASSLGEGTEAFF
TRBV30	TRBJ2-7	TRBD1	13	many	CAARGTGVYEQYF
TRBV28	TRBJ1-1	.	17	few	CASSLSPGNVVNTEAFF
TRBV7-8	TRBJ2-2	.	14	.	CASSAGTITGELFF
TRBV5-1	TRBJ2-2	TRBD2	18	many	CASSLVLAGKVIAGELFF
TRBV20-1	TRBJ2-5	TRBD2	17	.	CSARNRLAGGPVETQYF
TRBV6-6	TRBJ1-5	.	16	few	CASSFSLPDSDQPQHF
TRBV7-8	TRBJ1-2	TRBD1	15	many	CASNEGDSSNYGYTF
TRBV20-1	TRBJ2-1	.	13	.	CSAPGRERNEQFF
TRBV12-3/TRBV12-4	TRBJ1-4	TRBD1	14	many	CASSPRDRLEKLFF
TRBV9	TRBJ1-3	.	13	.	CASSVARENTIYF
TRBV9	TRBJ2-7	TRBD2	17	.	CASSEPPRGDPGVEQYF